Each of the 30 T cell receptor beta chains below was sequenced from the same sample in a study of CD8 T cells in ankylosing spondylitis. MiXCR, applied by TCRdb to the 5' RACE reads, yields one record per CDR3 protein. The sample consists of hundreds of thousands of distinct CDR3 sequences, less than 25% of them appearing once. Source material: blood, either unsorted or a sorted T cell fraction (not recorded which). The receptor source for this set is a female donor with ankylosing spondylitis or in good health (not recorded which).

This rearrangement joins TRBV5-1 to TRBJ1-1; 7 bases are a match to TRBD1. Germline CDR1 SGHRS, CDR2 YFSETQ. Trimming removed 3 bases from V and 1 base from J; junction bases left unmatched: 3. The CDR3 is made up of 14 amino acids. The CDR3 nucleotides are TGCGCCAGCAGCTATGGACAGGAGAACACTGAAGCTTTCTTT. This translates into CASSYGQENTEAFF. Full variable domain (remainder filled in from reference TRBV5-1 and TRBJ1-1): KAGVTQTPRYLIKTRGQQVTLSCSPISGHRSVSWYQQTPGQGLQFLFEYFSETQRNKGNFPGRFSGRQFSNSRSEMNVSTLELGDSALYLCASSYGQENTEAFFGQGTRLTVV.

This clonotype was seen only a few times. This rearrangement joins TRBV19 to TRBJ2-3; D is perhaps TRBD1 or TRBD2 (5 bases each). CDR1 and CDR2 (germline): LNHDA, SQIVND (reference sequence). Deletions cut 1 base from V and 3 bases from J, with 8 bases between. The CDR3 covers 14 residues. The CDR3 nucleotides read TGTGCCAGTAGTATAGCTGGGGGTACAGATACGCAGTATTTT. It translates to CASSIAGGTDTQYF.

This chain uses TRBV6-2 or TRBV6-3 with TRBJ2-5, with D perhaps matching TRBD1 (6 bases). V lost 9 bases to trimming and J lost 2 bases, with 16 bases between them. Germline V gives CDR1 MNHEY, CDR2 SVGEGT. The CDR3 runs to 14 residues. Here the CDR3 reads CARNPRTVQETQYF. The CDR3 DNA follows: TGTGCCAGAAATCCGCGGACAGTACAAGAGACCCAGTACTTC.

The genes are TRBV6-2 or TRBV6-3 and TRBJ2-7; weak D call: TRBD1 (6 bases). The CDR3 sequence is 14 residues long. Trimming pared 7 bases from V and 4 bases from J, leaving 17 bases between. The germline CDR1 and CDR2 sequences are MNHEY and SVGEGT. CDR3: CASTSPGVGYEQYF. CDR3 nucleotide sequence: TGTGCCAGCACCTCCCCAGGGGTAGGGTACGAGCAGTACTTC.

This clonotype was found a few times. This rearrangement joins TRBV27 to TRBJ2-3; D might be TRBD1 or TRBD2, each matching 7 bases. CDR1 is MNHEY and CDR2 is SMNVEV in the germline V gene (reference sequence). The CDR3 runs to 19 residues. Trimming shortened V by 6 bases and J by 2 bases, and 27 bases separated the two germline ends. CDR3 nucleotides: TGTGCCAGCAGCTCCCTGGGGAGGGGGCTCCACTATAACACAGATACGCAGTATTTT. Translated: CASSSLGRGLHYNTDTQYF.

CDR3 sequence: CSARQDLYEQYF. The CDR3 DNA sequence: TGCAGTGCTAGACAGGATCTTTACGAGCAGTACTTC. The rearrangement uses TRBV20-1 and TRBJ2-7; D is uncertain. The CDR3 contains 12 residues. Germline V gives CDR1 DFQATT, CDR2 SNEGSKA (reference sequence). The V end was cut by 2 bases, the J end by 4 bases, with 9 bases between.

The chain is built from TRBV5-5 and TRBJ2-5, with a tentative D call TRBD2 (6 bases). The germline V gene encodes CDR1 SGHKS and CDR2 YYEKEE (reference sequence). Trimming stripped 0 bases from V and 5 bases from J, with 17 bases between. This CDR3 has 16 residues. The CDR3 here is CASSLASSVTGETQYF. In nucleotides, the CDR3 is TGTGCCAGCAGCTTGGCATCTAGCGTTACGGGGGAGACCCAGTACTTC.

This sequence joins TRBV18 and TRBJ1-2, with D tentatively TRBD1 (5 bases). Trimming removed 4 bases at V and 6 bases at J, with 21 bases between. Germline V gives CDR1 KGHSH, CDR2 LQKENI. The CDR3 runs to 16 residues. The CDR3 DNA reads TGTGCCAGCTCACGGAGCGGACACTACAACTTCAATGGCTACACCTTC. Amino acid sequence: CASSRSGHYNFNGYTF.

The rearrangement links TRBV9 to TRBJ2-2, with D unclear. Germline V gives CDR1 SGDLS, CDR2 YYNGEE. The V end was cut by 3 bases, the J end by 5 bases, with 11 bases between. The CDR3 is 14 residues long. CDR3 DNA: TGTGCCAGCAGCGCTACTTACGGGACCGGGGAGCTGTTTTTT. Translation: CASSATYGTGELFF.

This clonotype has just a few counts. The genes are TRBV2 and TRBJ2-1; 8 bases are shared with TRBD2. With 5 bases clipped from V and 5 bases from J, the junction kept 8 bases outside the gene matches. The CDR3 consists of 15 residues. Per germline, CDR1 SNHLY and CDR2 FYNNEI. CDR3 amino acids: CASSFQGGRNNEQFF. The CDR3 DNA is TGTGCCAGCAGTTTCCAGGGCGGGAGGAACAATGAGCAGTTCTTC. Full variable domain (missing parts from reference TRBV2 and TRBJ2-1): EPEVTQTPSHQVTQMGQEVILRCVPISNHLYFYWYRQILGQKVEFLVSFYNNEISEKSEIFDDQFSVERPDGSNFTLKIRSTKLEDSAMYFCASSFQGGRNNEQFFGPGTRLTVL.

This clonotype was detected only a few times. This sequence joins TRBV20-1 and TRBJ2-3; the match to TRBD1 covers 8 bases. Germline CDR1 is DFQATT and CDR2 is SNEGSKA (reference sequence). The CDR3 runs 13 residues. V lost 8 bases, J lost 5 bases, and 9 bases stayed unmatched. The CDR3 DNA reads as TGCAGTCCGAAGACAGGGGACCGAGATACGCAGTATTTT. Translation gives CSPKTGDRDTQYF.

In its sample, this clonotype was seen a few times. This chain joins TRBV29-1 and TRBJ1-1; 7 bases align to TRBD1. From germline, CDR1 is SQVTM and CDR2 ANQGSEA. The junction had 6 bases not matched to a gene; V was cut back by 6 bases and J by 2 bases. There are 13 residues in the CDR3. This chain's CDR3 is CSVPGQVNTEAFF. The CDR3 DNA sequence: TGCAGCGTCCCAGGACAGGTTAACACTGAAGCTTTCTTT.

The V and J genes are TRBV7-6 and TRBJ2-3; 10 bases map to TRBD2. Unmatched junction bases numbered 6, after V lost 3 bases and J lost 0 bases. Per the germline V gene, CDR1 is SGHVS and CDR2 is FNYEAQ. The CDR3 totals 17 residues. CDR3 sequence (DNA): TGTGCCAGCAGCTTGGACCCGGGACTAGCGAGCACAGATACGCAGTATTTT. Its translation: CASSLDPGLASTDTQYF.

This clonotype was seen a few times. The CDR3 reads CASSFPGIEEQYF. The CDR3 DNA reads as TGTGCCAGCAGCTTCCCAGGGATCGAGGAGCAGTACTTC. This sequence joins TRBV7-2 and TRBJ2-7, with a possible D match to TRBD1 (5 bases). The germline gives CDR1 SGHTA, CDR2 FQGNSA. V was cut by 3 bases and J by 7 bases, with 13 bases left in between. This CDR3 is built from 13 residues.

The V and J genes are TRBV29-1 and TRBJ2-5, with a possible D match to TRBD1 (5 bases). V lost 4 bases to trimming and J lost 1 base, with 13 bases between them. This CDR3 contains 14 residues. Germline V lookup: CDR1 SQVTM, CDR2 ANQGSEA. The CDR3 DNA reads TGCAGCGTTGGTTCCGCCAGGGTCCAAGAGACCCAGTACTTC. As protein: CSVGSARVQETQYF.

The rearrangement uses TRBV20-1 and TRBJ2-2; 7 bases agree with TRBD1. The length of the CDR3 is 13 residues. J gave up 3 bases and V 3 bases, and 1 base lay outside the gene matches. CDR1 is DFQATT, CDR2 SNEGSKA, per germline (reference sequence). The CDR3 DNA follows: TGCAGTGCTAGGACAGGGCACACCGGGGAGCTGTTTTTT. Protein product: CSARTGHTGELFF.

This clonotype was counted between two and nine times. J is TRBJ2-1 and V is TRBV7-2; D is unclear. V lost 1 base to trimming and J lost 9 bases, with 10 bases between them. Germline CDR1 SGHTA, CDR2 FQGNSA. The CDR3 extends over 13 amino acids. CDR3 DNA sequence: TGTGCCAGCAGCTTAGTCCGCCGGGCTGAGCAGTTCTTC. It encodes CASSLVRRAEQFF.

The chain is built from TRBV12-3 or TRBV12-4 and TRBJ1-5, with D uncertain. V shed 7 bases and J shed 0 bases, with 13 bases lying between them. The CDR3 is 15 amino acids. The CDR3 nucleotides read TGTGCCAGCACCCGCGGGCCTACTAGCAATCAGCCCCAGCATTTT. Translating gives CASTRGPTSNQPQHF.

This clonotype showed up many times. The chain couples TRBV18 to TRBJ2-3; unclear D gene. From germline, CDR1 is KGHSH and CDR2 LQKENI. V gave up 8 bases and J gave up 0 bases, with 12 bases separating them. CDR3 size: 14 residues. The CDR3 sequence is CASSPTSSTDTQYF. In DNA form, the CDR3 reads TGTGCCAGCAGCCCCACCTCGAGCACAGATACGCAGTATTTT.

This chain joins TRBV7-2 and TRBJ2-2; tentative D call: TRBD2 (5 bases). The CDR3 consists of 15 residues. Trimming removed 5 bases from V and 4 bases from J, with 14 bases in between. Per the germline V gene, CDR1 is SGHTA and CDR2 is FQGNSA. The CDR3 region has the DNA TGTGCCAGCAGCCCCACTGGAGCGGCCACCGGGGAGCTGTTTTTT. Its translation: CASSPTGAATGELFF.

This clonotype was observed many times. The CDR3 DNA reads as TGCAGTGCAGGACAGGGCGGAAGTGGCACTGAAGCTTTCTTT. Protein sequence: CSAGQGGSGTEAFF. The chain couples TRBV20-1 to TRBJ1-1; TRBD1 aligns across 8 bases. The CDR3 runs 14 residues. J lost 4 bases, V lost 6 bases, and 10 bases had no gene match. Germline loops: CDR1 DFQATT, CDR2 SNEGSKA (reference sequence).

This clonotype was counted only a few times. The CDR3: CASSPMKGQAGNTIYF. In DNA form, the CDR3 reads TGTGCCAGCAGCCCGATGAAGGGACAGGCGGGAAACACCATATATTTT. This rearrangement joins TRBV4-2 to TRBJ1-3; 8 bases are shared with TRBD1. V dropped 4 bases and J dropped 4; count of bases not matched to a gene: 9. CDR3 size: 16 residues. CDR1 is LGHNA and CDR2 is YNFKEQ in the germline V gene.

The rearrangement uses TRBV11-2 and TRBJ2-3; the match to TRBD2 covers 8 bases. Germline CDR1 reads SGHAT; CDR2 reads FQNNGV. J gave up 2 bases and V 0 bases, and 4 bases lay outside the gene matches. CDR3 length: 16 residues. The DNA of the CDR3 is TGTGCCAGCAGCTTAGACCTAGCGGGTACCACAGATACGCAGTATTTT. It translates to CASSLDLAGTTDTQYF.

There are many counts of this clonotype. The chain combines TRBV6-2 or TRBV6-3 with TRBJ2-7; D call uncertain. Trimming removed 6 bases at V and 3 bases at J, with 12 bases between. Looked up from germline, CDR1 is MNHEY and CDR2 is SVGEGT. This CDR3 has 13 amino acids. CDR3 in DNA: TGTGCCAGCAGACGTCCGATGATCTACGAGCAGTACTTC. It codes for CASRRPMIYEQYF.

V and J are TRBV5-1 and TRBJ2-1; TRBD2 agrees at 10 bases. With V trimmed by 6 bases and J by 5 bases, 8 bases remained unmatched. CDR1 SGHRS and CDR2 YFSETQ come from the germline V gene. The CDR3 consists of 15 residues. Here the CDR3 reads CASTLGAGGNNEQFF. In DNA, the CDR3 is TGCGCCAGCACCCTGGGAGCGGGAGGGAACAATGAGCAGTTCTTC.

This clonotype was seen more than once but under ten times. The chain joins TRBV27 to TRBJ2-7, with D possibly matching TRBD1 (6 bases). This CDR3 region has 14 residues. V dropped 5 bases and J dropped 2 bases, with 13 bases sitting between them. Germline V gene lookup returns CDR1 MNHEY and CDR2 SMNVEV (reference sequence). Written as DNA, the CDR3 is TGTGCCAGCAGTCGGACAGCTAAAGCCTACGAGCAGTACTTC. It codes for CASSRTAKAYEQYF.

The chain couples TRBV6-2 or TRBV6-3 to TRBJ1-5; D is unclear. CDR3 size: 17 residues. CDR1 and CDR2 (germline): MNHEY, SVGEGT. V was shortened by 6 bases and J by 6 bases, with 24 bases between the two germline ends. CDR3 sequence: CASRRSGGNARAQPQHF. The CDR3 nucleotides are TGTGCCAGCAGGCGGAGTGGTGGCAATGCAAGGGCTCAGCCCCAGCATTTT.

This clonotype turned up a few times. The chain joins TRBV7-2 to TRBJ2-7; the D gene is possibly TRBD1 (5 bases). Per germline, CDR1 SGHTA and CDR2 FQGNSA. With 1 base removed from V and 4 bases from J, the gap between germline ends came to 11 bases. This CDR3 comprises 14 residues. CDR3: CASSLDRYRYEQYF. DNA for the CDR3: TGTGCCAGCAGCTTAGACAGGTACCGATACGAGCAGTACTTC.

This clonotype was counted only a few times. J is TRBJ1-3 and V is TRBV15; D not resolved. Germline-derived CDR1 and CDR2 are LNHNV and YYDKDF (reference sequence). This CDR3 comprises 15 residues. The V end lost 9 bases, the J end lost 4 bases, and 19 bases lay between the germline ends. The CDR3 DNA reads as TGTGCCACTGAGCTCGGACCGGCGGCAGGAAACACCATATATTTT. Translation gives CATELGPAAGNTIYF. Filled out from reference TRBV15 and TRBJ1-3, the complete variable domain reads DAMVIQNPRYQVTQFGKPVTLSCSQTLNHNVMYWYQQKSSQAPKLLFHYYDKDFNNEADTPDNFQSRRPNTSFCFLDIRSPGLGDTAMYLCATELGPAAGNTIYFGEGSWLTVV.

J is TRBJ2-1 and V is TRBV27; 11 bases match TRBD2. The ends lost 3 bases at V and 5 bases at J; junction bases unmatched: 6. Germline values: CDR1 MNHEY, CDR2 SMNVEV (reference sequence). The CDR3 runs to 16 residues. CDR3 nucleotides: TGTGCCAGCAGTTTCTACCTAGCGGGAGGACACAATGAGCAGTTCTTC. Residues: CASSFYLAGGHNEQFF.